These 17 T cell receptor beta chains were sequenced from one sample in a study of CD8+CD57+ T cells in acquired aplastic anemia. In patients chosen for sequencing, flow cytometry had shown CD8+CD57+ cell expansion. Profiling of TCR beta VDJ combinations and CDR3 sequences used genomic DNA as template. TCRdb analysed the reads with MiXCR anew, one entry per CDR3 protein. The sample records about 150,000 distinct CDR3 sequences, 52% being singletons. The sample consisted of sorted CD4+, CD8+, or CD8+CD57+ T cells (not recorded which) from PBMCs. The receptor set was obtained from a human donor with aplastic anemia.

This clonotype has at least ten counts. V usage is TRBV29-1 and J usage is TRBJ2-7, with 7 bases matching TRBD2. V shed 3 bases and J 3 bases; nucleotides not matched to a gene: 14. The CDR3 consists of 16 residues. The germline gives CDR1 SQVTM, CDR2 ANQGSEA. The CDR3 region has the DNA TGCAGCGTTGATGCTGGGTTGGGGGGGAGAAACTACGAGCAGTACTTC. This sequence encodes CSVDAGLGGRNYEQYF.

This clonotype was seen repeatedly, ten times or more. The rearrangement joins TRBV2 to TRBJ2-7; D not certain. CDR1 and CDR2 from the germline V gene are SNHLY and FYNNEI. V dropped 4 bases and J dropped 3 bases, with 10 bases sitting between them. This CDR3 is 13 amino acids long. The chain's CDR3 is CASSARQLYEQYF. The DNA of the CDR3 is TGTGCCAGCAGTGCCCGGCAACTCTACGAGCAGTACTTC.

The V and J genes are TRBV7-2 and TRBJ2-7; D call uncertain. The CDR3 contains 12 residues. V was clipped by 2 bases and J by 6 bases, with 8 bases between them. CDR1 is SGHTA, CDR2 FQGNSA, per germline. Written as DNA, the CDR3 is TGTGCCAGCAGCTTATTCCTAGTCGAGCAGTACTTC. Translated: CASSLFLVEQYF.

In nucleotides, the CDR3 is TGTGCCATCAGTGAGTCCCGAGGTAATCAGCCCCAGCATTTT. Protein product: CAISESRGNQPQHF. This chain uses TRBV10-3 with TRBJ1-5; D remains unclear. Trimming stripped 0 bases from V and 4 bases from J, with 7 bases between. The CDR3 is made up of 14 amino acids. CDR1 and CDR2 from the germline V gene are ENHRY and SYGVKD.

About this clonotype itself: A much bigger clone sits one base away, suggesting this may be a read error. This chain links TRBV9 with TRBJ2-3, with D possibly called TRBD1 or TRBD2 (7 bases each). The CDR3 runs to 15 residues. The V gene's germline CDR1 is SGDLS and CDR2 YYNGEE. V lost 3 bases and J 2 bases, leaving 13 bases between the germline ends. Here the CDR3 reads CASSAGGAYTDTQYF. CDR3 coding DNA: TGTGCCAGCAGCGCAGGGGGGGCCTACACAGATACGCAGTATTTT.

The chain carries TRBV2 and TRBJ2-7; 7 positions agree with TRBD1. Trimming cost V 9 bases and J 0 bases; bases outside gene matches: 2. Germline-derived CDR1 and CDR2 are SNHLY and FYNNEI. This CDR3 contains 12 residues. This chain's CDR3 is CARRDSSYEQYF. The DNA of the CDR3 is TGTGCCAGACGGGACAGCTCCTACGAGCAGTACTTC.

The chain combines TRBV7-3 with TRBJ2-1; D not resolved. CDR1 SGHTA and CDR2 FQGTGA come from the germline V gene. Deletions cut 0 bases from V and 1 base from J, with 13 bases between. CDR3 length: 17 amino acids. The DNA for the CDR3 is TGTGCCAGCAGCTTAACGGCGGTCGCAGGTTCCTACAATGAGCAGTTCTTC. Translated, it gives CASSLTAVAGSYNEQFF.

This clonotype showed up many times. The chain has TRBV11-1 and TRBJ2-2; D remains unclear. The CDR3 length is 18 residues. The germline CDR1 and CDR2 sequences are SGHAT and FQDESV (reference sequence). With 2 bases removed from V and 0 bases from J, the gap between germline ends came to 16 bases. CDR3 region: CASSLPRARRTNTGELFF. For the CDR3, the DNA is TGTGCCAGCAGCTTACCCCGGGCCAGAAGGACGAACACCGGGGAGCTGTTTTTT. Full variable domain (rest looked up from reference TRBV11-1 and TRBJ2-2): EAEVAQSPRYKITEKSQAVAFWCDPISGHATLYWYRQILGQGPELLVQFQDESVVDDSQLPKDRFSAERLKGVDSTLKIQPAELGDSAMYLCASSLPRARRTNTGELFFGEGSRLTVL.

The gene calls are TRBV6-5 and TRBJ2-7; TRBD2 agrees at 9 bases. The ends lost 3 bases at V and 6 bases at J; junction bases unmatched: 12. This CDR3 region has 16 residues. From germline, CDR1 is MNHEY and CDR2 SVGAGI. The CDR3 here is CASSYTDVRLAVEQYF. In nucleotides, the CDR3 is TGTGCCAGCAGTTATACGGATGTGAGACTAGCGGTCGAGCAGTACTTC.

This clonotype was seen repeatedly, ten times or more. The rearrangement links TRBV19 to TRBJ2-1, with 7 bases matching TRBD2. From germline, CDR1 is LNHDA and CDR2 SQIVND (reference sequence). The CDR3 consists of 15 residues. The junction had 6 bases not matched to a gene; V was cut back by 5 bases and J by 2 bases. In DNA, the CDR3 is TGTGCCAGTAGTCTCAGCGGGGTACCCTACAATGAGCAGTTCTTC. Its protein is CASSLSGVPYNEQFF.

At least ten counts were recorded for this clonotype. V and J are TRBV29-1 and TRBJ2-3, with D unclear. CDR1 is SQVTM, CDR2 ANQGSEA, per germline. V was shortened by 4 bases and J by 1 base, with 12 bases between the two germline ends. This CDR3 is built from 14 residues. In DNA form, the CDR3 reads TGCAGCGTTGGGCAACCTGGGGGCACAGATACGCAGTATTTT. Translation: CSVGQPGGTDTQYF.

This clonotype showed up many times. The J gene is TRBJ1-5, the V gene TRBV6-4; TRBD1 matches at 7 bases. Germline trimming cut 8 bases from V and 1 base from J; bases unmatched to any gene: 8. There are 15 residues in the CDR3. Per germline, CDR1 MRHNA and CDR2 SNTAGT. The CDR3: CASSPQGESNQPQHF. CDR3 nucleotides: TGTGCCAGCTCCCCTCAGGGGGAGAGCAATCAGCCCCAGCATTTT.

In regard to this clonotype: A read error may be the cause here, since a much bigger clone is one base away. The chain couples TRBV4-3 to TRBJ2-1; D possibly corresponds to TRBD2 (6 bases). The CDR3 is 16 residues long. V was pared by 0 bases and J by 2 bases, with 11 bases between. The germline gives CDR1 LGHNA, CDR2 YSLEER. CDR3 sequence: CASSQDTAGPYNEQFF. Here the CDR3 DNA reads TGCGCCAGCAGCCAAGATACGGCGGGGCCCTACAATGAGCAGTTCTTC.

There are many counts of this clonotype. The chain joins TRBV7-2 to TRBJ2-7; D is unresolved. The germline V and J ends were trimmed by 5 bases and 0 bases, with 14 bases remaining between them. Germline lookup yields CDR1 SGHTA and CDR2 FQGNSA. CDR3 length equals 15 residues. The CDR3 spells CASSSESKSSYEQYF. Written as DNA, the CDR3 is TGTGCCAGCAGCAGCGAATCCAAGAGCTCCTACGAGCAGTACTTC.

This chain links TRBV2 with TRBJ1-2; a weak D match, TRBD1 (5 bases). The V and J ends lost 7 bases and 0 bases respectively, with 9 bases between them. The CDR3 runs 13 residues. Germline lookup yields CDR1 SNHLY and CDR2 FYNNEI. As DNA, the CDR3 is TGTGCCAGCAATCAGGGAGCTAACTATGGCTACACCTTC. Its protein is CASNQGANYGYTF.

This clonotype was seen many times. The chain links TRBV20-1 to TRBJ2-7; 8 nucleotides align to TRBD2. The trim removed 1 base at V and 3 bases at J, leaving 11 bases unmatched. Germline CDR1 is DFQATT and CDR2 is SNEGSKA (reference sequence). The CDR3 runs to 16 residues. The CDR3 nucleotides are TGCAGTGCTAGAGCCCCCGGGACTAGTAACCTCTACGAGCAGTACTTC. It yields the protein CSARAPGTSNLYEQYF.

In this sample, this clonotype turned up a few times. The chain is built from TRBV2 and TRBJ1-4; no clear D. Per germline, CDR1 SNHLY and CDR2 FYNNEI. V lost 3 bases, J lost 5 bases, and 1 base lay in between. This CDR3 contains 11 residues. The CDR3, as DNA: TGTGCCAGCAGTGAGAATGAAAAACTGTTTTTT. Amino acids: CASSENEKLFF.